A single sample gave rise to the 20 T cell receptor beta chains below, sequenced in a study of blood T cell repertoires in COVID-19. Only in-frame clones appear in the TCRdb table, and some are missing; sequencing was by immunoSEQ multiplex PCR. The table has about 120,000 clones, under 90% seen once. The sample taken for sequencing was peripheral blood. These receptors were collected from a man aged 55 to 69 with acute or convalescent COVID-19.

The rearrangement uses TRBV28 and TRBJ2-5; 13 bases agree with TRBD2. The J segment lost 6 bases and the V segment lost 5 bases, leaving 9 bases of the junction unmatched. The CDR3 loop spans 16 amino acids. Germline-derived CDR1 and CDR2 are MDHEN and SYDVKM. This CDR3 is CASSVTTSGRTQTQYF. Here the CDR3 DNA reads TGTGCCAGCAGTGTTACGACTAGCGGGAGGACTCAGACCCAGTACTTC.

This chain links TRBV25-1 with TRBJ1-5, with a possible D match to TRBD1 (5 bases). This CDR3 spans 14 amino acids. Trimming removed 2 bases at V and 7 bases at J, with 12 bases between. Germline CDR1 and CDR2: MGHDK and SYGVNS. The chain's CDR3 is CASSEPGGRQPQHF. As DNA, the CDR3 is TGTGCCAGCAGTGAACCGGGGGGTCGACAGCCCCAGCATTTT. Supplemented by reference TRBV25-1 and TRBJ1-5, the full variable domain reads EADIYQTPRYLVIGTGKKITLECSQTMGHDKMYWYQQDPGMELHLIHYSYGVNSTEKGDLSSESTVSRIRTEHFPLTLESARPSHTSQYLCASSEPGGRQPQHFGDGTRLSIL.

The chain has TRBV5-1 and TRBJ2-7, with 8 nucleotides matching TRBD2. CDR1 and CDR2 (germline): SGHRS, YFSETQ. Trimming cost V 0 bases and J 5 bases; bases outside gene matches: 10. The CDR3 length is 16 residues. DNA of the CDR3: TGCGCCAGCAGCTTGGCGGGTTCCAGCGGGAGCCACGAGCAGTACTTC. Translation: CASSLAGSSGSHEQYF.

The chain carries TRBV19 and TRBJ1-1; 7 nucleotides line up with TRBD1. With 4 bases clipped from V and 1 base from J, the junction kept 9 bases outside the gene matches. From germline, CDR1 is LNHDA and CDR2 SQIVND (reference sequence). The CDR3 totals 16 residues. The CDR3 spells CASSNLQGTGNTEAFF. The CDR3 DNA reads as TGTGCCAGTAGTAATCTACAGGGGACTGGGAACACTGAAGCTTTCTTT.

In its sample, this clone was seen a few times. This chain links TRBV19 with TRBJ1-2, with D possibly TRBD1 on 6 matching bases. CDR3 length: 15 amino acids. Per the germline V gene, CDR1 is LNHDA and CDR2 is SQIVND (reference sequence). V shed 5 bases and J shed 2 bases, with 15 bases lying between them. The CDR3 DNA is TGTGCCAGTAGTCCAGGGGCCTTGGCCAACTATGGCTACACCTTC. This translates into CASSPGALANYGYTF.

The V and J genes are TRBV3-1 (or the pseudogene TRBV3-2) and TRBJ1-4; D unclear. CDR3 length: 15 residues. With 3 bases removed from V and 0 bases from J, the gap between germline ends came to 8 bases. Germline loops: CDR1 LGHDT, CDR2 YNNKEL (reference sequence). The CDR3 bases are TGTGCCAGCAGCCAGGAGATTGCAACTAATGAAAAACTGTTTTTT. Its protein product is CASSQEIATNEKLFF.

This chain connects TRBV7-9 to TRBJ1-5, with a tentative D call TRBD1 (6 bases). Trimming left V 5 bases short and J 5 bases short, with 13 bases between. This CDR3 is 14 amino acids long. Germline CDR1 SEHNR, CDR2 FQNEAQ (reference sequence). CDR3 sequence (DNA): TGTGCCAGCAGCCCGACAGGAGAGGATCAGCCCCAGCATTTT. Its protein product is CASSPTGEDQPQHF. Full variable domain (remainder filled in from reference TRBV7-9 and TRBJ1-5): DTGVSQNPRHKITKRGQNVTFRCDPISEHNRLYWYRQTLGQGPEFLTYFQNEAQLEKSRLLSDRFSAERPKGSFSTLEIQRTEQGDSAMYLCASSPTGEDQPQHFGDGTRLSIL.

The CDR3, as DNA: TGTGCCAGCAGCTTGGACAGCGGTAGTTCACCCCTCCACTTT. Protein: CASSLDSGSSPLHF. The chain is built from TRBV7-2 and TRBJ1-6; tentatively, D is TRBD1 (6 bases). V gave up 3 bases and J gave up 9 bases, with 12 bases separating them. The CDR3 spans 14 residues. Germline lookup yields CDR1 SGHTA and CDR2 FQGNSA.

This clone turned up a few times. The chain employs TRBV7-9 and TRBJ1-2; D is uncertain. The CDR3 runs 13 residues. From germline, CDR1 is SEHNR and CDR2 FQNEAQ (reference sequence). The V end was cut by 9 bases, the J end by 6 bases, with 17 bases between. The CDR3: CASSTRERDGYTF. CDR3 coding DNA: TGTGCCAGTTCAACCCGGGAGAGGGATGGCTACACCTTC.

V is TRBV28 and J is TRBJ2-2; D is possibly TRBD1 (5 bases). Trimming left V 4 bases short and J 6 bases short, with 9 bases between. Germline CDR1 is MDHEN and CDR2 is SYDVKM. This CDR3 is 13 amino acids long. DNA for the CDR3: TGTGCCAGCAGTTCAGGGTACCCCGGGGAGCTGTTTTTT. Translating gives CASSSGYPGELFF. The full variable domain, completed using reference TRBV28 and TRBJ2-2, is DVKVTQSSRYLVKRTGEKVFLECVQDMDHENMFWYRQDPGLGLRLIYFSYDVKMKEKGDIPEGYSVSREKKERFSLILESASTNQTSMYLCASSSGYPGELFFGEGSRLTVL.

The chain uses TRBV6-5 and TRBJ1-1; D is possibly TRBD1 (6 bases). CDR3 size: 14 residues. Deletions cut 7 bases from V and 0 bases from J, with 12 bases between. CDR1 MNHEY and CDR2 SVGAGI come from the germline V gene. DNA for the CDR3: TGTGCCAGCACGGGGGGCCAGTTGAACACTGAAGCTTTCTTT. It specifies CASTGGQLNTEAFF.

The rearrangement joins TRBV4-2 to TRBJ2-7, with 7 bases fitting TRBD2. Per germline, CDR1 LGHNA and CDR2 YNFKEQ. CDR3 length: 14 amino acids. Trimming at V came to 4 bases and at J to 0 bases, leaving 3 bases not matched to a gene. The CDR3 DNA sequence: TGTGCCAGCAGCCTTGGACTAGACTCCTACGAGCAGTACTTC. Its translation: CASSLGLDSYEQYF.

The chain uses TRBV20-1 and TRBJ2-1, with D perhaps TRBD2 (6 bases). The CDR3 runs to 11 residues. CDR1 is DFQATT, CDR2 SNEGSKA, per germline (reference sequence). V gave up 6 bases and J gave up 10 bases, with 13 bases separating them. CDR3 sequence: CSAKWGREQFF. In nucleotides, the CDR3 is TGCAGTGCCAAGTGGGGGAGGGAGCAGTTCTTC.

The chain combines TRBV15 with TRBJ2-2; D is possibly TRBD2 (5 bases). Trimming took off 3 bases at V and 0 bases at J, with 17 bases between the two ends. CDR1 is LNHNV, CDR2 YYDKDF, per germline (reference sequence). There are 18 residues in the CDR3. The CDR3 nucleotides read TGTGCCACCAGCAGGGAAACCTGGGAGCAGTCGAACACCGGGGAGCTGTTTTTT. Its protein product is CATSRETWEQSNTGELFF.

J is TRBJ1-2 and V is TRBV2, with 9 positions matching TRBD1. With V trimmed by 5 bases and J by 8 bases, 12 bases remained unmatched. Germline values: CDR1 SNHLY, CDR2 FYNNEI. The CDR3 contains 15 residues. CDR3 bases: TGTGCCAGCAGTTTGTATAGGACAGGGGCAGAGGGCTACACCTTC. It is translated as CASSLYRTGAEGYTF.

The chain carries TRBV27 and TRBJ1-1, with D tentatively TRBD1 (6 bases). Trimming pared 4 bases from V and 5 bases from J, leaving 14 bases between. Germline V gene data show CDR1 as MNHEY and CDR2 as SMNVEV (reference sequence). The CDR3 is 14 residues long. The DNA of the CDR3 is TGTGCCAGCAGTTCACTGACAGGCGGGACTGAAGCTTTCTTT. This translates into CASSSLTGGTEAFF.

The rearrangement joins TRBV6-5 to TRBJ2-1; a possible D gene is TRBD2 (5 bases). Germline loops: CDR1 MNHEY, CDR2 SVGAGI. V was clipped by 2 bases and J by 12 bases, with 20 bases between them. The CDR3 covers 15 residues. The CDR3 protein is CASSYNGGGQVWQFF. The CDR3 DNA follows: TGTGCCAGCAGTTACAACGGTGGCGGGCAAGTTTGGCAGTTCTTC.

The rearrangement joins TRBV4-1 to TRBJ1-4, with 7 bases that match TRBD1. Germline-derived CDR1 and CDR2 are MGHRA and YSYEKL. Trimming cost V 8 bases and J 3 bases; bases outside gene matches: 12. This CDR3 spans 16 amino acids. The CDR3 coding sequence is TGCGCCAGCTCGGACAGGCCAAACGAAGCTAATGAAAAACTGTTTTTT. Amino acids: CASSDRPNEANEKLFF.

The gene calls are TRBV24-1 and TRBJ2-2, with D maybe TRBD2 (6 bases). The CDR3 sequence is 16 residues long. V was cut by 2 bases and J by 2 bases, with 11 bases left in between. Germline loops: CDR1 KGHDR, CDR2 SFDVKD. In DNA, the CDR3 is TGTGCCACCAGTGATTCGCGGCGGGGAAACACCGGGGAGCTGTTTTTT. Protein sequence: CATSDSRRGNTGELFF.

The chain links TRBV4-3 to TRBJ2-1; a possible D gene is TRBD2 (6 bases). The V end lost 0 bases, the J end lost 7 bases, and 19 bases lay between the germline ends. Germline V lookup: CDR1 LGHNA, CDR2 YSLEER. The CDR3 loop spans 17 amino acids. CDR3 coding DNA: TGCGCCAGCAGCCAAGATCTGGGCCTAGCGATAAGGAATGAGCAGTTCTTC. Protein sequence: CASSQDLGLAIRNEQFF.